This T cell receptor beta chain was documented in a study of blood T cell repertoires in COVID-19. Overall study context: The United States, Italy and Spain were the sources of the acute and convalescent COVID-19 samples. PBMCs, B-cell-depleted T cells, or T cells were the source of the cDNA or gDNA that made up the material.

Per the authors' pipeline: The authors estimated nucleated cell counts from reference gene primer amplification. The table came from immunoSEQ multiplex PCR; TCRdb's copy has only in-frame clones and leaves some out. That table supplies the V and J calls and clone size; D and trimming were determined from the DNA. The repertoire holds some 200,000 clones, with 80% to 90% as singletons. Germline loops: CDR1 MDHEN, CDR2 SYDVKM. The V and J ends lost 6 bases and 6 bases, in that order; junction bases with no gene match: 8. CDR3 length: 15 residues. The sequencing sample was made of peripheral blood. The clonotype originates from a woman in her 70s with acute or convalescent COVID-19. The chain has TRBV28 and TRBJ1-4; 9 bases fit TRBD1. The CDR3 spells CASRLPGQGYEKLFF. The CDR3 nucleotides are TGTGCCAGCAGGTTACCGGGACAGGGTTATGAAAAACTGTTTTTT.